This entry lists 29 T cell receptor beta chains sequenced from one sample in a study of response to subunit inactivated influenza vaccine. From the RT-PCR reads, TCRdb called clonotypes with MiXCR, one entry per CDR3 protein. This sample has some 640,000 distinct CDR3 sequences; about 15% occur once, and the top ten carry less than 9%. Material: PBMCs from blood, obtained approximately 15 days before vaccination. The receptors shown here come from a man between 50 and 59 years old who received an inactivated influenza vaccine.

Concerning this clonotype: One end of the junction fails to match germline, which may point to a read error. This chain connects TRBV20-1 to TRBJ2-3; D uncertain. Germline-derived CDR1 and CDR2 are DFQATT and SNEGSKA (reference sequence). CDR3 length: 13 amino acids. Written as DNA, the CDR3 is TGCAGTGCTAGAGACCGCTACACAGCTACGCAGTATTTT. Its protein is CSARDRYTATQYF.

The chain's CDR3 is CASSLRGVLPEQYF. The CDR3 nucleotides read TGCGCCAGCAGCCTACGAGGGGTCCTCCCGGAGCAGTATTTT. J is TRBJ2-3 and V is TRBV5-1, with D perhaps TRBD1 or TRBD2 (5 bases each). The CDR3 has 14 residues. The V end was cut by 4 bases, the J end by 11 bases, with 20 bases between. Germline loops: CDR1 SGHRS, CDR2 YFSETQ.

This clonotype was seen a few times. V usage is TRBV12-3 or TRBV12-4 and J usage is TRBJ1-2, with a tentative D call TRBD1 (5 bases). The ends were cut back, 0 bases at V and 4 bases at J, with 12 bases in the middle. This CDR3 contains 15 residues. The CDR3 bases are TGTGCCAGCAGTTTAGCCGGGGGTTTTGGCTATGGCTACACCTTC. Encoded protein: CASSLAGGFGYGYTF.

The chain uses TRBV20-1 and TRBJ2-1; 8 bases agree with TRBD2. The CDR3 spans 15 residues. The ends lost 5 bases at V and 2 bases at J; junction bases unmatched: 8. Germline V gene lookup returns CDR1 DFQATT and CDR2 SNEGSKA (reference sequence). This CDR3 is CSAGSGVGTYNEQFF. The CDR3 DNA is TGCAGTGCTGGTAGCGGGGTAGGGACCTACAATGAGCAGTTCTTC.

This clonotype was counted between two and nine times. This chain uses TRBV20-1 with TRBJ1-4; D gene uncertain. Germline-derived CDR1 and CDR2 are DFQATT and SNEGSKA (reference sequence). V lost 6 bases and J lost 0, with 11 bases in between. This CDR3 has 14 residues. CDR3 coding DNA: TGCAGTGCCCAAGGACCTGCAACTAATGAAAAACTGTTTTTT. Translating it yields CSAQGPATNEKLFF.

The chain uses TRBV28 and TRBJ2-1; possible D gene TRBD2, 6 bases. Germline CDR1 reads MDHEN; CDR2 reads SYDVKM. V gave up 6 bases and J gave up 0 bases, with 9 bases separating them. CDR3 size: 14 residues. This CDR3 is CASRAGFSYNEQFF. The DNA for the CDR3 is TGTGCCAGCAGGGCGGGATTCTCCTACAATGAGCAGTTCTTC.

The chain links TRBV20-1 to TRBJ2-3; no reliable D call. The CDR3 sequence is 16 residues long. V lost 3 bases to trimming and J lost 0 bases, with 16 bases between them. The V gene's germline CDR1 is DFQATT and CDR2 SNEGSKA (reference sequence). The CDR3 DNA reads as TGCAGTGCTAGGTCGCATCTACAGAGGAGCACAGATACGCAGTATTTT. Residues: CSARSHLQRSTDTQYF.

The chain links TRBV3-2 to TRBJ2-1. TRBV3-2 counts as a pseudogene. The CDR3 loop spans 15 amino acids. CDR3: CASSHEWSGHNEQFF. CDR3 DNA sequence: TGTGCCAGCAGCCACGAATGGTCTGGGCACAATGAGCAGTTCTTC.

The chain carries TRBV5-1 and TRBJ1-3; no reliable D call. Germline CDR1 SGHRS, CDR2 YFSETQ. Trimming took 0 bases from V and 0 from J, leaving 16 bases between them. The CDR3 extends over 18 amino acids. CDR3 residues: CASSLGRPRLSSGNTIYF. DNA for the CDR3: TGCGCCAGCAGCTTGGGTCGACCGCGTTTGAGCTCTGGAAACACCATATATTTT.

The sample holds a few counts of this clonotype. The CDR3, as DNA: TGCGCCAGCAGCCAAGCTGTGGAGCGGGAGGGCGGTGAGCAGTTCTTC. Translated, it gives CASSQAVEREGGEQFF. The V call is TRBV4-3, the J call TRBJ2-1, with 10 bases lining up with TRBD2. In germline, CDR1 is LGHNA, CDR2 YSLEER. Germline trimming cut 1 base from V and 9 bases from J; bases unmatched to any gene: 9. CDR3 length: 16 amino acids.

Many counts were recorded for this clonotype. The rearrangement links TRBV28 to TRBJ1-1; TRBD1 aligns across 9 bases. V lost 5 bases, J lost 5 bases, and 6 bases stayed unmatched. CDR3 length: 14 residues. The germline V gene encodes CDR1 MDHEN and CDR2 SYDVKM. This CDR3 reads CASSATGGSTEAFF. Here the CDR3 DNA reads TGTGCCAGCAGTGCAACAGGGGGCAGTACTGAAGCTTTCTTT.

In its sample, this clonotype was seen many times. V gene TRBV5-1 combines with J gene TRBJ2-5; 11 bases line up with TRBD2. CDR3 length: 16 residues. Germline lookup yields CDR1 SGHRS and CDR2 YFSETQ. J was trimmed by 5 bases and V by 3 bases; bases with no gene match: 9. The CDR3 loop is CASSSQTSGGRETQYF. CDR3 in DNA: TGCGCCAGCAGCTCGCAAACTAGCGGGGGACGGGAGACCCAGTACTTC.

The CDR3 sequence: CASSIGGSYNSPLHF. The CDR3 region has the DNA TGCGCCAGCAGCATAGGGGGTTCCTATAATTCACCCCTCCACTTT. The chain has TRBV5-1 and TRBJ1-6; a possible D gene is TRBD1 (6 bases). The germline V gene encodes CDR1 SGHRS and CDR2 YFSETQ. This CDR3 has 15 amino acids. V was cut by 4 bases and J by 1 base, with 9 bases left in between. The full variable domain, in which reference TRBV5-1 and TRBJ1-6 provide the parts outside the CDR3, is KAGVTQTPRYLIKTRGQQVTLSCSPISGHRSVSWYQQTPGQGLQFLFEYFSETQRNKGNFPGRFSGRQFSNSRSEMNVSTLELGDSALYLCASSIGGSYNSPLHFGNGTRLTVT.

This chain links TRBV5-1 with TRBJ2-7; 9 positions agree with TRBD2. The germline gives CDR1 SGHRS, CDR2 YFSETQ. The CDR3 contains 15 residues. V dropped 0 bases and J dropped 6; count of bases not matched to a gene: 7. CDR3 in amino acids: CASSLGGTSWGEQYF. The DNA for the CDR3 is TGCGCCAGCAGCTTGGGGGGGACTAGCTGGGGCGAGCAGTACTTC.

The chain links TRBV5-6 to TRBJ2-5; 10 bases agree with TRBD2. CDR1 and CDR2 from the germline V gene are SGHDT and YYEEEE. CDR3 length equals 16 residues. The junction had 6 bases not matched to a gene; V was cut back by 3 bases and J by 1 base. CDR3 region: CASSYSRTSGQETQYF. Written as DNA, the CDR3 is TGTGCCAGCAGCTACAGCCGGACTAGCGGCCAAGAGACCCAGTACTTC.

V usage is TRBV5-5 and J usage is TRBJ2-7; D ambiguous. The V and J ends lost 1 base and 1 base respectively, with 12 bases between them. CDR1 SGHKS and CDR2 YYEKEE come from the germline V gene (reference sequence). The CDR3 runs 15 residues. The CDR3 sequence is CASSLSGLLSYEQYF. The DNA for the CDR3 is TGTGCCAGCAGCTTGTCGGGCCTACTTTCCTACGAGCAGTACTTC. Based on the CDR3 plus reference TRBV5-5 and TRBJ2-7, the full variable domain is DAGVTQSPTHLIKTRGQQVTLRCSPISGHKSVSWYQQVLGQGPQFIFQYYEKEERGRGNFPDRFSARQFPNYSSELNVNALLLGDSALYLCASSLSGLLSYEQYFGPGTRLTVT.

The chain recombines TRBV27 with TRBJ1-1, with a possible D match to TRBD1 (6 bases). V gave up 2 bases and J gave up 1 base, with 11 bases separating them. Germline V gene data show CDR1 as MNHEY and CDR2 as SMNVEV (reference sequence). The CDR3 length is 15 residues. The CDR3 region has the DNA TGTGCCAGCAGTTTAGGGGGGCTCGGGAACACTGAAGCTTTCTTT. This gives the protein CASSLGGLGNTEAFF.

V gene TRBV20-1 combines with J gene TRBJ1-1; D not resolved. Germline values: CDR1 DFQATT, CDR2 SNEGSKA (reference sequence). The CDR3 is 16 amino acids. Trimming took 1 base from V and 3 from J, leaving 18 bases between them. The CDR3 region is CSARARLKGRDTEAFF. CDR3 bases: TGCAGTGCTAGAGCCCGTTTGAAAGGGAGGGACACTGAAGCTTTCTTT.

A few counts support this clonotype. The chain employs TRBV7-9 and TRBJ2-2; D might be TRBD2 (5 bases). CDR1 is SEHNR, CDR2 FQNEAQ, per germline (reference sequence). V lost 5 bases and J 6 bases, leaving 10 bases between the germline ends. CDR3 length: 13 residues. The chain's CDR3 is CASSITRAGELFF. CDR3 sequence (DNA): TGTGCCAGCAGCATAACTAGGGCCGGGGAGCTGTTTTTT.

There are a few counts of this clonotype. The V and J genes are TRBV2 and TRBJ2-3; D is perhaps TRBD1 (6 bases). V gave up 4 bases and J gave up 3 bases, with 11 bases separating them. CDR1 SNHLY and CDR2 FYNNEI come from the germline V gene. This CDR3 is built from 14 residues. CDR3 nucleotide sequence: TGTGCCAGCAGTGCTGGGGGCCCAACAGATACGCAGTATTTT. Translation gives CASSAGGPTDTQYF.

This clonotype appeared many times. The V call is TRBV4-2, the J call TRBJ1-1, with D uncertain. V gave up 6 bases and J gave up 4 bases, with 15 bases separating them. CDR1 and CDR2 from the germline V gene are LGHNA and YNFKEQ. The CDR3 runs 14 residues. The DNA for the CDR3 is TGTGCCAGCAGGGAACCTAGGGAGGTCACTGAAGCTTTCTTT. Its translation is CASREPREVTEAFF.

This clonotype was detected only a few times. The chain is built from TRBV4-1 and TRBJ2-1, with 13 bases aligning to TRBD2. The CDR3 sequence is 20 residues long. Germline CDR1 is MGHRA and CDR2 is YSYEKL. The V segment lost 4 bases and the J segment 0 bases; nucleotides outside the gene matches: 12. The CDR3: CASSRGRLAGGRDSYNEQFF. The DNA for the CDR3 is TGCGCCAGCAGCCGAGGTCGACTAGCGGGGGGCCGGGACTCCTACAATGAGCAGTTCTTC.

This clonotype was detected a few times. The chain uses TRBV11-2 and TRBJ2-7; D tentatively fits TRBD1 or TRBD2 (5 bases each). This CDR3 is 14 amino acids long. Trimming took off 1 base at V and 2 bases at J, with 9 bases between the two ends. Looked up from germline, CDR1 is SGHAT and CDR2 is FQNNGV. The DNA of the CDR3 is TGTGCCAGCAGCTTAGTGGGACGGCCCTACGAGCAGTACTTC. It encodes CASSLVGRPYEQYF.

The rearrangement links TRBV10-3 to TRBJ2-5; 11 bases align to TRBD2. CDR3 size: 15 residues. Germline-derived CDR1 and CDR2 are ENHRY and SYGVKD. V dropped 6 bases and J dropped 5; count of bases not matched to a gene: 8. The CDR3 loop is CAISLTSGVGETQYF. DNA for the CDR3: TGTGCCATCAGCCTGACTAGCGGGGTGGGGGAGACCCAGTACTTC.

CDR3 loop: CSARVGGGTYEQYF. CDR3 in DNA: TGCAGTGCTAGAGTCGGGGGGGGGACCTACGAGCAGTACTTC. This chain uses TRBV20-1 with TRBJ2-7; TRBD2 matches 8 bases. The CDR3 runs to 14 residues. Germline V gene data show CDR1 as DFQATT and CDR2 as SNEGSKA (reference sequence). The V segment lost 1 base and the J segment 2 bases; nucleotides outside the gene matches: 4.

This sequence joins TRBV2 and TRBJ2-3, with D possibly matching TRBD1 (6 bases). CDR1 SNHLY and CDR2 FYNNEI come from the germline V gene. The CDR3 has 14 residues. The V gene lost 6 bases and the J gene lost 1 base, with 11 bases spanning the gap. CDR3 bases: TGTGCCAGCAGACAGGGATGGGGCACAGATACGCAGTATTTT. Protein: CASRQGWGTDTQYF.

The J gene is TRBJ2-4, the V gene TRBV7-2; possible D gene TRBD1, 7 bases. V shed 5 bases and J shed 8 bases, with 16 bases lying between them. The length of the CDR3 is 14 residues. Germline V CDR1 and CDR2: SGHTA, FQGNSA. In DNA form, the CDR3 reads TGTGCCAGCAGCCAGACAGGGAGGAAGTACATTCAGTACTTC. It yields the protein CASSQTGRKYIQYF.

This clonotype was observed a handful of times. This chain joins TRBV6-1 and TRBJ2-7; TRBD2 is a possible D gene (7 bases). The germline V gene encodes CDR1 MNHNS and CDR2 SASEGT. V lost 7 bases and J 5 bases, leaving 24 bases between the germline ends. This CDR3 has 16 amino acids. The CDR3, as DNA: TGTGCCAGCACTCAAGGGGGGAGGGCAGGCGTCGACGAGCAGTACTTC. Its protein is CASTQGGRAGVDEQYF.

The chain couples TRBV5-1 to TRBJ2-3; 11 bases map to TRBD1. The length of the CDR3 is 17 residues. Looked up from germline, CDR1 is SGHRS and CDR2 is YFSETQ. The junction had 7 bases not matched to a gene; V was cut back by 0 bases and J by 4 bases. The CDR3 spells CASSLGRTGGGSDTQYF. The CDR3 DNA sequence: TGCGCCAGCAGCTTGGGCAGGACAGGGGGCGGCTCAGATACGCAGTATTTT.